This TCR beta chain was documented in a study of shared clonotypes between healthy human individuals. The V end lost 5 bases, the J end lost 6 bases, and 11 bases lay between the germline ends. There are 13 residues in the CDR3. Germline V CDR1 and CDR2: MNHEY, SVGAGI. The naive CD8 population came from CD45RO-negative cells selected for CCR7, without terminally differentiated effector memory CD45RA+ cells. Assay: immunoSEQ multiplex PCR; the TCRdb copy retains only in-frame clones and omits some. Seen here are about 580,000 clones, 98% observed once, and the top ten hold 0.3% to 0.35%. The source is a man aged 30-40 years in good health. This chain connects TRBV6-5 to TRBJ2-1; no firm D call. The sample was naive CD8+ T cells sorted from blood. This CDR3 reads CASSRVWGNEQFF. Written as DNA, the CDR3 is TGTGCCAGCAGTAGGGTCTGGGGCAATGAGCAGTTCTTC.